This passage covers 10 T cell receptor beta chains from one sample sequenced in a study of T cell changes during pregnancy in multiple sclerosis. The data were produced by immunoSEQ multiplex PCR, yet TCRdb's version contains in-frame clones alone and is incomplete. The sample records tens of thousands of clones, approximately 91% being singletons. The source was peripheral blood, collected in the second trimester of pregnancy. Receptors were obtained from a female donor in good health, enrolled as a control in a pregnancy study.

The chain combines TRBV27 with TRBJ1-5; D gene ambiguous. The CDR3 is 13 residues long. Trimming removed 4 bases from V and 7 bases from J, with 11 bases in between. Germline V CDR1 and CDR2: MNHEY, SMNVEV (reference sequence). For the CDR3, the DNA is TGTGCCAGCAGTTACAGTGTCAGCCAGCCCCAGCATTTT. As protein: CASSYSVSQPQHF.

This chain uses TRBV5-6 with TRBJ2-1; D call uncertain. Per the germline V gene, CDR1 is SGHDT and CDR2 is YYEEEE. V lost 4 bases and J 14 bases, leaving 13 bases between the germline ends. This CDR3 is 11 amino acids long. CDR3 residues: CASSRRSREFF. The CDR3 DNA follows: TGTGCCAGCAGCCGGCGGTCACGGGAGTTCTTC.

The chain has TRBV7-3 and TRBJ2-7; possibly TRBD2 for D (6 bases). V was shortened by 7 bases and J by 2 bases, with 27 bases between the two germline ends. This CDR3 is 18 amino acids long. Germline loops: CDR1 SGHTA, CDR2 FQGTGA. The CDR3 reads CASTHGGRRTAPTYEQYF. The CDR3 DNA is TGTGCCAGCACCCACGGGGGAAGGCGGACGGCACCGACCTACGAGCAGTACTTC.

This chain joins TRBV5-8 and TRBJ1-4, with D maybe TRBD1 (5 bases). Trimming cost V 1 base and J 0 bases, with 10 bases left between them. The CDR3 consists of 16 residues. The V gene's germline CDR1 is SGHTS and CDR2 YDEGEE. CDR3 bases: TGTGCCAGCAGCTTGAGGCAGGGCCCAACTAATGAAAAACTGTTTTTT. Protein product: CASSLRQGPTNEKLFF.

This clone has a single count. A much larger clone differs from this one at a single base, so this may be a read error. The sample carries other DNA sequences with the same CDR3. This rearrangement joins TRBV9 to TRBJ2-2; the D is unclear. Per the germline V gene, CDR1 is SGDLS and CDR2 is YYNGEE. CDR3 length equals 12 residues. V was shortened by 4 bases and J by 2 bases, with 3 bases between the two germline ends. CDR3 region: CASSLNTGELFF. The CDR3 DNA follows: TGTGCCAGCAGCCTAAACACCGGGGAGCTGTTTTTT.

The rearrangement uses TRBV2 and TRBJ1-5; TRBD1 is a possible D gene (5 bases). Looked up from germline, CDR1 is SNHLY and CDR2 is FYNNEI. V lost 2 bases and J lost 7, with 12 bases in between. The CDR3 sequence is 14 residues long. CDR3 amino acids: CASSERQGPQPQHF. The CDR3 nucleotides are TGTGCCAGCAGTGAAAGGCAGGGTCCCCAGCCCCAGCATTTT.

The genes are TRBV19 and TRBJ1-1; 11 bases map to TRBD1. This CDR3 has 16 amino acids. CDR1 LNHDA and CDR2 SQIVND come from the germline V gene (reference sequence). V shed 5 bases and J 3 bases; nucleotides not matched to a gene: 8. CDR3 nucleotides: TGTGCCAGTAGTGCCCGGGACAGGGGGGCGGACACTGAAGCTTTCTTT. This gives the protein CASSARDRGADTEAFF.

This clone is medium-sized by share. The chain combines TRBV9 with TRBJ1-1; D gene uncertain. CDR3 length: 12 residues. V was trimmed by 3 bases and J by 4 bases, leaving 7 bases between them. Looked up from germline, CDR1 is SGDLS and CDR2 is YYNGEE. In DNA form, the CDR3 reads TGTGCCAGCAGCGCAAGAGGCACTGAAGCTTTCTTT. Translation: CASSARGTEAFF.

V gene TRBV5-1 combines with J gene TRBJ1-1; D possibly corresponds to TRBD1 (6 bases). V lost 4 bases to trimming and J lost 1 base, with 8 bases between them. CDR3 size: 13 residues. Germline assignment: CDR1 SGHRS and CDR2 YFSETQ. The CDR3 region is CASSAGANTEAFF. The CDR3 nucleotides are TGCGCCAGCAGCGCAGGGGCGAACACTGAAGCTTTCTTT.

The chain joins TRBV27 to TRBJ1-5; weak D call: TRBD1 (5 bases). Germline V gene sequence: CDR1 MNHEY, CDR2 SMNVEV (reference sequence). The CDR3 loop spans 15 amino acids. Trimming left V 3 bases short and J 2 bases short, with 11 bases between. Written as DNA, the CDR3 is TGTGCCAGCAGTTTCGCGGGGGGAGGCAATCAGCCCCAGCATTTT. It translates to CASSFAGGGNQPQHF.